This T cell receptor (beta chain) emerged from a study of T-cell reconstitution after alpha-beta-depleted transplantation in children. Findings and caveats of the study: Newly generated T cells supplied most T-cell counts and diversity one year post-transplant. Expanded clones from the graft, numbering several hundred, reportedly supplied alpha-beta T cells about two months after transplant.

After removal of 5 bases from V and 7 bases from J, the junction contained 6 bases not matched to a gene. CDR3 length: 12 amino acids. Per the germline V gene, CDR1 is DFQATT and CDR2 is SNEGSKA (reference sequence). This clonotype was recorded many times. The antigen remains unidentified. As it was prepared, the TCRbeta library received unique molecular identifiers. Via MiXCR, TCRdb re-called the PCR reads, giving one row per CDR3 protein. The table includes about 170,000 distinct CDR3 sequences, more than 9.5% detected once. This sequence originates from a boy aged 2 to 10 with acute myeloid leukemia, due to receive a stem cell transplant. Specimen: PBMCs, collected before TCRalphabeta/CD19-depleted stem cell transplant. The chain has TRBV20-1 and TRBJ2-5; 8 positions match TRBD2. The CDR3 sequence: CSAVLAGGTQYF. CDR3 nucleotides: TGCAGTGCTGTCCTCGCGGGGGGGACCCAGTACTTC.